This T cell receptor beta chain was identified in a study of T cells after yellow fever vaccination. Study in general: Fractions low in cell number were prepared with SMART-Seq v4 Ultra Low Input.

General study results and limits: Weaker overall was a secondary response that nonetheless peaked faster, on day 5 versus 15.

A remark on this clonotype: Its antigen is still unknown.

The study made its TCR cDNA through 5'RACE template switching. That step introduced a universal primer site along with UMIs. TCRdb used MiXCR to reprocess the 5' RACE reads, holding one entry per CDR3 protein. The data contain approximately 610,000 distinct CDR3 sequences, 17% of them singletons. The receptor was isolated from a young man who received the YFV17D yellow fever vaccine. Material: PBMCs, obtained around 5 days after the first yellow fever vaccination.

The CDR3 spells CASSPFGGTTDTQYF. The CDR3 DNA sequence: TGTGCCAGCAGCCCCTTCGGGGGAACCACAGATACGCAGTATTTT. The gene calls are TRBV7-2 and TRBJ2-3; possibly TRBD2 for D (6 bases). Trimming took 5 bases from V and 2 from J, leaving 14 bases between them. The CDR3 contains 15 residues. The germline gives CDR1 SGHTA, CDR2 FQGNSA.